The present entry profiles one TCR beta chain with its context. This clonotype was counted ten times or more. This clone's antigen is unknown. Base qualities are not at hand, and no much larger clone is one base apart. This sample was included in a study of T cell repertoires in cytomegalovirus infection (dated by TCRdb to between 2018 and 2020). Turning to the overall study: The HLA type of each donor mattered for the analysis, because public TCR beta signatures pointed to carriage of CMV infection along with the matching HLA type. What the authors observed across the whole study: Cumulative frequency of public TCR beta family members discriminated carriers of CMV infection plus the relevant HLA type in this cohort and an independent approximately 370-donor cohort. In the ex vivo response, HLA-C-restricted CMV-specific TCR beta clonotypes were dominant, and in two of eight donors the single most frequent clonotype came from this HLA-C-restricted group.

V has 5 bases trimmed and J has 1 base trimmed; junction bases matching no gene number 10. Measured from the cysteine to the phenylalanine, the CDR3 is 16 residues long. Only the CDR3 DNA is retained, 48 bases long and in frame from the first base. TCRdb records Illumina HiSeq 1500 as the sequencer. TCRdb reprocessing: public reads trimmed at Q25 with fastp, clones called with MiXCR, in-frame beta chains kept. Every distinct CDR3 protein forms one entry, paired with its most common genes and DNA. The table for this sample lists 560,000 or so distinct CDR3 sequences; approximately 15% of them were counted only once. The biggest ten clones account for 20% to 30% of the sample.

Here the chain combines TRBV12-3 or TRBV12-4 and TRBJ1-1, and TRBD1 aligns with 7 junction nucleotides. The material sequenced was CD8+ T cells from PBMCs. This TCR was sampled from a human donor in good health (CMV status not recorded). Some clones in this sample may be carry-over from other donors' samples. The base sequence is TGTGCCAGCAGTCACTACGGAGGGGGCAGGAACACTGAAGCTTTCTTT. Translated, this gives CASSHYGGGRNTEAFF.